The 3 T cell receptor beta chains below were found in one sample sequenced in a study of radiotherapy plus CTLA-4 blockade in lung cancer. Some clones are missing from TCRdb's copy, which holds only in-frame ones; the method was immunoSEQ multiplex PCR. Seen here are 85,000 to 100,000 clones, around 87% observed once, and the top ten hold approximately 16%. Sequencing used peripheral blood, obtained from a patient treated with radiotherapy plus ipilimumab. These receptors were taken from a human donor with non-small cell lung cancer that progressed on radiotherapy plus ipilimumab.

The CDR3 spells CASSEVVAEAFF. Here the CDR3 DNA reads TGTGCCAGCAGCGAGGTGGTTGCTGAAGCTTTCTTT. The chain has TRBV2 and TRBJ1-1; D remains ambiguous. V shed 6 bases and J shed 6 bases, with 11 bases lying between them. CDR1 and CDR2 from the germline V gene are SNHLY and FYNNEI. This CDR3 region has 12 residues.

The chain employs TRBV10-1 and TRBJ2-2, with 9 bases aligning to TRBD2. The CDR3 runs to 17 residues. In germline, CDR1 is WNHNN, CDR2 SYGVQD (reference sequence). The V and J ends lost 2 bases and 3 bases, in that order; junction bases with no gene match: 7. DNA of the CDR3: TGCGCCAGCAGTGAGCCGGCGGGAGGGCCCGACACCGGGGAGCTGTTTTTT. It codes for CASSEPAGGPDTGELFF.

V is TRBV7-8 and J is TRBJ2-7, with D unresolved. Germline V CDR1 and CDR2: SGHVS, FQNEAQ. The V end lost 2 bases, the J end lost 0 bases, and 8 bases lay between the germline ends. The CDR3 is made up of 14 amino acids. The CDR3 spells CASSLSSHSYEQYF. In DNA form, the CDR3 reads TGTGCCAGCAGCTTAAGCAGTCACTCCTACGAGCAGTACTTC.